Here is one TCR beta chain with its context. Clones were sequenced by immunoSEQ multiplex PCR, and TCRdb holds only the in-frame ones, with some missing. Among about 54,000 clones listed, roughly 86% were seen once. This sample is part of a study of OX40 agonist ivuxolimab in advanced cancers. Peripheral blood came from all dose cohorts at three timepoints. This material consisted of CD4+ or CD8+ T cells sorted from blood, taken in a trial of the OX40 agonist ivuxolimab. This TCR was recovered from an adult with an advanced solid tumor such as melanoma, head and neck, liver or kidney cancer.

CDR3 in DNA: TGTGCCTGGGGTCCTGACAGGGGGCAAAACTACGAGCAGTACTTC. Translation: CAWGPDRGQNYEQYF. This sequence joins TRBV30 and TRBJ2-7; 10 nucleotides line up with TRBD1. From germline, CDR1 is GTSNPN and CDR2 SVGIG (reference sequence). CDR3 length: 15 amino acids. V shed 5 bases and J 3 bases; nucleotides not matched to a gene: 10.